This is a list of T cell receptor beta chains from one sample in a study of beta chain features in type 1 diabetes. Generated by immunoSEQ multiplex PCR, the TCRdb table keeps only in-frame clones and is missing some. The table lists roughly 350,000 clones, approximately 10% of them singletons. Input material: naive CD4+ T cells from blood. The receptor source for this set is a woman in her 30s in good health. The CDR3 runs from the conserved cysteine through the conserved F or W. The D gene is left open where the match is weak. Size tells how often a clone was seen (once, few, many) or the class of an expanded clone, and some rows leave it out.

J,D,V,size,DNA,CDR3
TRBJ2-7,TRBD2,TRBV7-2,.,TGTGCCAGCAGCTTAGTTAGCGGGACTTACGAGCAGTACTTC,CASSLVSGTYEQYF
TRBJ2-3,TRBD1,TRBV14,few,TGTGCCAGCAGCCAAGACTTAATTGCCGGGACAGGGGTGGATACGCAGTATTTT,CASSQDLIAGTGVDTQYF
TRBJ2-3,TRBD2,TRBV7-3,few,TGTGCCAGCAGCTTAATAGCGGGAGGTGATACGCAGTATTTT,CASSLIAGGDTQYF
TRBJ2-7,.,TRBV28,few,TGTGCCAGCAGCGACAGGACCTCCTACGAGCAGTACTTC,CASSDRTSYEQYF
TRBJ2-7,.,TRBV28,few,TGTGCCAGCAGTTCCCCAGTGAGACAGGCCCTCTTC,CASSSPVRQALF
TRBJ2-1,.,TRBV6-1,few,TGTGCCAGCAGTCAGACTAGCTCCTACAATGAGCAGTTCTTC,CASSQTSSYNEQFF
TRBJ2-2,.,TRBV28,.,TGTGCCAGCACCGCGAGCGGGAACACCGGGGAGCTGTTTTTT,CASTASGNTGELFF
TRBJ2-3,TRBD2,TRBV11-2,few,TGTGCCAGCAGCTTAGCCCCGGCTAGCGGGAGCACAGATACGCAGTATTTT,CASSLAPASGSTDTQYF
TRBJ2-3,TRBD1,TRBV5-6,few,TGTGCCACCAGGGACAGAGGAGGTTCGGATACGCAGTATTTT,CATRDRGGSDTQYF
TRBJ1-2,.,TRBV28,few,TGTGTTACAGGAGGGCCCTATGGCTACACCTTC,CVTGGPYGYTF
TRBJ1-4,.,TRBV15,.,TGTGCCACCAGCAGAGATAGGGGGAGCGCTAATGAAAAACTGTTTTTT,CATSRDRGSANEKLFF
TRBJ2-2,.,TRBV30,.,TGTGCCTGGGCCGCCGGGGTCACCGGGGAGCTGTTTTTT,CAWAAGVTGELFF
TRBJ2-1,TRBD2,TRBV18,.,TGTGCCAGCTCACCTCCGGGACTAGCGGTGAACAATGAGCAGTTCTTC,CASSPPGLAVNNEQFF
TRBJ2-4,.,TRBV4-3,few,TGCGCCAGCAGCCACGGGAACGAAAAAAACATTCAGTACTTC,CASSHGNEKNIQYF
TRBJ2-1,.,TRBV5-1,few,TGCGCCAGCAGCTTTACAGGGCAAAGCAATGAGCAGTTCTTC,CASSFTGQSNEQFF